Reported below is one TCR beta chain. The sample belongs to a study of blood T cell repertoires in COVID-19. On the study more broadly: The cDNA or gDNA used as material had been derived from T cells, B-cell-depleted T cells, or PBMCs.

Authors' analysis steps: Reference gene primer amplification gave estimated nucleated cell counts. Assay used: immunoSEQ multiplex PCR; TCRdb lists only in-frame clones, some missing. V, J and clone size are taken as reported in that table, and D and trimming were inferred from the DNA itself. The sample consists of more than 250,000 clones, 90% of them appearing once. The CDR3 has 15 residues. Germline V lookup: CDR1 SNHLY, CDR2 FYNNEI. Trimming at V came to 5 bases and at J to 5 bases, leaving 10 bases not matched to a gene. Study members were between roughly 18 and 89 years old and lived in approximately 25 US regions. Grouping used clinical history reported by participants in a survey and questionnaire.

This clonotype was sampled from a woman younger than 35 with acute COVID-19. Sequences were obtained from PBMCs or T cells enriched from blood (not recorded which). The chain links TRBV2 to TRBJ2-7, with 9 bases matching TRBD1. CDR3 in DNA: TGTGCCAGCAGTAGCTCCGGGACAGGGCTGCACGAGCAGTACTTC. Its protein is CASSSSGTGLHEQYF. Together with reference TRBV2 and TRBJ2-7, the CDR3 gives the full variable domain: EPEVTQTPSHQVTQMGQEVILRCVPISNHLYFYWYRQILGQKVEFLVSFYNNEISEKSEIFDDQFSVERPDGSNFTLKIRSTKLEDSAMYFCASSSSGTGLHEQYFGPGTRLTVT.